These 21 T cell receptor beta chains were sequenced from one sample in a study of cytomegalovirus exposure and HLA in healthy donors. PCR was performed using 60 Vbeta and 13 Jbeta primers. Assay used: immunoSEQ multiplex PCR; TCRdb lists only in-frame clones, some missing. The table has approximately 80,000 clones, over 65% seen once; the top ten hold about a fifth. Sequencing input: PBMCs. All receptors come from a man aged 25 to 45 in good health and CMV-seropositive.

The V call is TRBV2, the J call TRBJ2-3; D call uncertain. Trimming left V 5 bases short and J 2 bases short, with 2 bases between. The germline gives CDR1 SNHLY, CDR2 FYNNEI. The length of the CDR3 is 11 residues. The CDR3 loop is CASSYTDTQYF. The CDR3 bases are TGTGCCAGCAGTTACACAGATACGCAGTATTTT.

This rearrangement joins TRBV6-6 to TRBJ2-3; 10 nucleotides align to TRBD2. The length of the CDR3 is 15 residues. Germline V gene sequence: CDR1 MNHNY, CDR2 SVGAGI (reference sequence). Unmatched junction bases numbered 3, after V lost 2 bases and J lost 4 bases. CDR3 amino acids: CASSYSGGAADTQYF. CDR3 sequence (DNA): TGTGCCAGCAGTTACAGCGGGGGGGCTGCAGATACGCAGTATTTT.

The rearrangement links TRBV7-2 to TRBJ2-1, with 9 positions matching TRBD2. CDR1 and CDR2 from the germline V gene are SGHTA and FQGNSA. The V gene end was trimmed by 5 bases and the J gene end by 6 bases; junction bases not matched to a gene: 8. This CDR3 region has 15 residues. The CDR3 loop is CASSELAGPLNEQFF. Here the CDR3 DNA reads TGTGCCAGCAGCGAACTAGCGGGTCCCCTCAATGAGCAGTTCTTC.

The rearrangement uses TRBV6-1 and TRBJ1-5; 12 nucleotides agree with TRBD1. The trim removed 6 bases at V and 6 bases at J, leaving 3 bases unmatched. The CDR3 runs to 14 residues. Germline V CDR1 and CDR2: MNHNS, SASEGT. The CDR3 region is CASRGTGGFQPQHF. The DNA of the CDR3 is TGTGCCAGCAGGGGGACAGGGGGCTTTCAGCCCCAGCATTTT.

V and J are TRBV7-2 and TRBJ2-5, with TRBD2 matching over 9 bases. This CDR3 has 14 residues. Germline-derived CDR1 and CDR2 are SGHTA and FQGNSA. Unmatched junction bases numbered 6, after V lost 5 bases and J lost 5 bases. CDR3 bases: TGTGCCAGCAGCCGTGGACTAGCGTGGGAGACCCAGTACTTC. It yields the protein CASSRGLAWETQYF.

The gene calls are TRBV27 and TRBJ1-5; perhaps TRBD1 as D (5 bases). CDR3 size: 16 residues. Trimming left V 3 bases short and J 9 bases short, with 21 bases between. Germline V gene data show CDR1 as MNHEY and CDR2 as SMNVEV (reference sequence). CDR3 DNA: TGTGCCAGCAGTTTTAGTAACAGCCAGGGCTCATGGCCCCAGCATTTT. The encoded protein is CASSFSNSQGSWPQHF.

The rearrangement joins TRBV30 to TRBJ2-2, with D possibly being TRBD1 (5 bases). Trimming removed 8 bases at V and 3 bases at J, with 10 bases between. From germline, CDR1 is GTSNPN and CDR2 SVGIG (reference sequence). The CDR3 is 12 residues long. The CDR3 protein is CAGKQDTGELFF. Written as DNA, the CDR3 is TGTGCCGGAAAACAGGACACCGGGGAGCTGTTTTTT.

This clone was detected only a few times. V and J are TRBV13 and TRBJ2-5, with 8 bases identical to TRBD2. V lost 5 bases to trimming and J lost 5 bases; unmatched junction nucleotides: 10. CDR3 length equals 15 residues. CDR1 PRHDT and CDR2 FYEKMQ come from the germline V gene (reference sequence). This chain's CDR3 is CASSAGTRLMETQYF. CDR3 coding DNA: TGTGCCAGCAGCGCCGGGACTAGACTTATGGAGACCCAGTACTTC.

The V and J genes are TRBV15 and TRBJ1-1; perhaps TRBD1 as D (6 bases). The V gene's germline CDR1 is LNHNV and CDR2 YYDKDF (reference sequence). V lost 2 bases and J lost 4, with 14 bases in between. CDR3 length equals 15 residues. The CDR3 DNA is TGTGCCACCAGCAGACATCAAGGGGGATCCACTGAAGCTTTCTTT. Its translation is CATSRHQGGSTEAFF.

The V and J genes are TRBV5-1 and TRBJ2-7; TRBD1 is a possible D gene (5 bases). Germline V CDR1 and CDR2: SGHRS, YFSETQ. V was trimmed by 7 bases and J by 9 bases, leaving 11 bases between them. The CDR3 totals 10 residues. Written as DNA, the CDR3 is TGCGCCAGCCTCGTAAGGGGGCAGTACTTC. This gives the protein CASLVRGQYF.

The chain uses TRBV15 and TRBJ2-7, with TRBD2 identical over 14 bases. CDR1 and CDR2 (germline): LNHNV, YYDKDF (reference sequence). J gave up 6 bases and V 8 bases, and 3 bases lay outside the gene matches. The CDR3 totals 13 residues. CDR3 amino acids: CATGTSGSREQYF. As DNA, the CDR3 is TGTGCCACCGGGACTAGCGGGAGCCGCGAGCAGTACTTC.

This chain connects TRBV10-3 to TRBJ2-1; D perhaps matches TRBD2 (5 bases). CDR3 length: 14 residues. Germline V gene data show CDR1 as ENHRY and CDR2 as SYGVKD. V was clipped by 4 bases and J by 3 bases, with 10 bases between them. The CDR3 reads CAISATTNYNEQFF. The CDR3 coding sequence is TGTGCCATCAGTGCCACGACTAACTACAATGAGCAGTTCTTC.

This chain links TRBV5-1 with TRBJ2-1; 9 bases are a match to TRBD1. The J segment lost 5 bases and the V segment lost 4 bases, leaving 7 bases of the junction unmatched. Germline CDR1 and CDR2: SGHRS and YFSETQ. This CDR3 region has 15 residues. In nucleotides, the CDR3 is TGCGCCAGCAGCGAGGGACAGGGAAGCCACAATGAGCAGTTCTTC. It specifies CASSEGQGSHNEQFF.

Turning to this clone: The junction departs from the called germline gene at one end, perhaps through a read error. Other DNA sequences in the same sample also yield this CDR3. The chain joins TRBV4-1 to TRBJ1-1; tentatively, D is TRBD1 (6 bases). Germline assignment: CDR1 MGHRA and CDR2 YSYEKL. The CDR3 loop spans 18 amino acids. In DNA form, the CDR3 reads TGCGCCAGCAGCCTTCTCAGGGGTTTCGAAATGGTGGACACTGAAGCCTTCTTT. This gives the protein CASSLLRGFEMVDTEAFF.

This sequence joins TRBV30 and TRBJ1-2; no clear D. The CDR3 consists of 14 residues. In germline, CDR1 is GTSNPN, CDR2 SVGIG (reference sequence). Between the trimmed V and J ends, which lost 3 bases and 0 bases, there was a span of 11 bases. CDR3 loop: CAWRGIGSNYGYTF. The CDR3 DNA sequence: TGTGCCTGGAGGGGCATTGGGTCTAACTATGGCTACACCTTC.

This clone was seen once. The rearrangement links TRBV7-8 to TRBJ2-5; D not resolved. The CDR3 is made up of 15 amino acids. V shed 4 bases and J shed 2 bases, with 14 bases lying between them. Germline V gene sequence: CDR1 SGHVS, CDR2 FQNEAQ. Here the CDR3 reads CASSSNPRSQETQYF. CDR3 nucleotides: TGTGCCAGCAGCTCGAACCCCCGTAGTCAAGAGACCCAGTACTTC.

The chain employs TRBV4-3 and TRBJ2-7; 8 bases map to TRBD1. The V gene's germline CDR1 is LGHNA and CDR2 YSLEER. The CDR3 length is 19 residues. With V trimmed by 0 bases and J by 1 base, 14 bases remained unmatched. CDR3 loop: CASSQEGNRFGTGSYEQYF. CDR3 DNA sequence: TGCGCCAGCAGCCAAGAGGGGAATCGTTTCGGGACAGGATCCTACGAGCAGTACTTC.

The chain couples TRBV2 to TRBJ2-7; D is perhaps TRBD2 (5 bases). The germline gives CDR1 SNHLY, CDR2 FYNNEI. The CDR3 sequence is 15 residues long. Trimming took off 1 base at V and 3 bases at J, with 13 bases between the two ends. This chain's CDR3 is CASSEGRSSIYEQYF. The DNA of the CDR3 is TGTGCCAGCAGTGAAGGGAGGAGTAGTATCTACGAGCAGTACTTC.

The chain recombines TRBV4-2 with TRBJ2-5; tentative D call: TRBD2 (5 bases). Germline CDR1 LGHNA, CDR2 YNFKEQ. V lost 0 bases to trimming and J lost 4 bases, with 9 bases between them. The CDR3 sequence is 14 residues long. The CDR3 nucleotides are TGTGCCAGCAGCCAAGATAACCGGGGAGAGACCCAGTACTTC. Translated, it gives CASSQDNRGETQYF.

This sequence joins TRBV7-9 and TRBJ1-1; 9 nucleotides agree with TRBD1. Germline CDR1 and CDR2: SEHNR and FQNEAQ (reference sequence). V lost 4 bases to trimming and J lost 4 bases; unmatched junction nucleotides: 7. The CDR3 is 15 amino acids. CDR3 sequence reads: CASSSAGTGFTEAFF. The CDR3 region has the DNA TGTGCCAGCAGCTCCGCCGGGACAGGGTTCACTGAAGCTTTCTTT.

The rearrangement links TRBV4-2 to TRBJ2-5, with a tentative D call TRBD1 (6 bases). V lost 3 bases, J lost 7 bases, and 24 bases lay in between. Per the germline V gene, CDR1 is LGHNA and CDR2 is YNFKEQ. The CDR3 spans 17 residues. CDR3 amino acids: CASSQGVPGHPAGTQYF. CDR3 nucleotide sequence: TGTGCCAGCAGCCAGGGCGTTCCGGGACATCCCGCGGGGACCCAGTACTTC.